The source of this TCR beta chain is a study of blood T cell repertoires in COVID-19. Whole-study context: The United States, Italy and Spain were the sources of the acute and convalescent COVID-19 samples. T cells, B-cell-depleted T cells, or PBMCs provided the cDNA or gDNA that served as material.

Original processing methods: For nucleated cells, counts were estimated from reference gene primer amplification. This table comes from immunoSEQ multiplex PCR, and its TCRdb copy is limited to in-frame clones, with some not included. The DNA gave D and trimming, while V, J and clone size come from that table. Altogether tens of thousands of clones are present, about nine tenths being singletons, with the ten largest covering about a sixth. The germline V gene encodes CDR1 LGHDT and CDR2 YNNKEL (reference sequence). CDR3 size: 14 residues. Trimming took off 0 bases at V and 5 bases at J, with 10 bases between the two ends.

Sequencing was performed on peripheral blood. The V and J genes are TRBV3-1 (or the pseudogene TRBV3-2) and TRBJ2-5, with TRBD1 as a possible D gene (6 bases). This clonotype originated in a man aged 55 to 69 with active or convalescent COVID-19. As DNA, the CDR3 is TGTGCCAGCAGCCAAGAGGGGACACGGGAGACCCAGTACTTC. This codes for CASSQEGTRETQYF.